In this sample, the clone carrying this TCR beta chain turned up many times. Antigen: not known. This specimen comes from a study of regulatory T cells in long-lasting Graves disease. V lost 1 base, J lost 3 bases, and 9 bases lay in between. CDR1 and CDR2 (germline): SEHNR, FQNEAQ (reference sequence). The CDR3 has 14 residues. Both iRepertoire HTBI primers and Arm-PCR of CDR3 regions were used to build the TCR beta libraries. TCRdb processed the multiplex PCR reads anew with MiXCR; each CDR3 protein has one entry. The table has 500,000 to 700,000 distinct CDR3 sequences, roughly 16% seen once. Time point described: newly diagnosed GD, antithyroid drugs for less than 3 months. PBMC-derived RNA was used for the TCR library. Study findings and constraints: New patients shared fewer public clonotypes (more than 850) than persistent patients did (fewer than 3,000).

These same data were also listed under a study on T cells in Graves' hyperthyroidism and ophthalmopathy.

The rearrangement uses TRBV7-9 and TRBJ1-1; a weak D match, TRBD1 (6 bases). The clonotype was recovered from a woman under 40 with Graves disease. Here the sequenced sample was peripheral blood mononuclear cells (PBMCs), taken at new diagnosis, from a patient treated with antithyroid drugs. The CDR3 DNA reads TGTGCCAGCAGCTTAGGGGGGCTGGACACTGAAGCTTTCTTT. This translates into CASSLGGLDTEAFF.